One sample yielded the 29 T cell receptor beta chains listed below, sequenced in a study of blood T cell repertoires in COVID-19. Sequencing was performed with immunoSEQ multiplex PCR; in TCRdb, only in-frame clones are kept and a portion is missing. Of a few hundred thousand clones listed, around 89% were seen once; the top ten hold 1.5% to 2%. The sequencing sample was made of PBMCs or T cells enriched from blood (not recorded which). All receptors derive from a woman aged 40 to 50 who had recovered from COVID-19.

The chain has TRBV21-1 and TRBJ1-6. TRBV21-1 is given as a pseudogene. The length of the CDR3 is 14 residues. The CDR3 coding sequence is TGTGCCAGCAGCAAGTTCAGGGAGGCTTCACCCCTCCACTTT. Translating gives CASSKFREASPLHF.

CDR3 loop: CATSHRLDSSGELFF. The CDR3 nucleotides read TGTGCCACCAGCCACCGACTCGACAGTTCCGGGGAGCTGTTTTTT. The chain carries TRBV24-1 and TRBJ2-2, with D possibly TRBD1 on 5 matching bases. Trimming removed 7 bases from V and 6 bases from J, with 17 bases in between. Looked up from germline, CDR1 is KGHDR and CDR2 is SFDVKD. The CDR3 is 15 residues long.

The chain combines TRBV12-3 or TRBV12-4 with TRBJ2-7; the D is unclear. Trimming shortened V by 3 bases and J by 0 bases, and 6 bases separated the two germline ends. The CDR3 loop spans 13 amino acids. In nucleotides, the CDR3 is TGTGCCAGCAGTTTTAAGAGCTCCTACGAGCAGTACTTC. It specifies CASSFKSSYEQYF.

With respect to this clone: This may come from a read error, since a much larger clone is one base off. J is TRBJ1-1 and V is TRBV7-6; TRBD1 matches at 10 bases. Trimming took 4 bases from V and 0 from J; bases not matched to a gene: 2. CDR1 is SGHVS, CDR2 FNYEAQ, per germline. The CDR3 sequence is 15 residues long. In DNA form, the CDR3 reads TGTGCCAGCAGCTCCGGGACAGGGGTGAACACTGAAGCTTTCTTT. This encodes CASSSGTGVNTEAFF.

J is TRBJ2-7 and V is TRBV9; the match to TRBD2 covers 11 bases. CDR3 length equals 13 residues. The trim removed 3 bases at V and 6 bases at J, leaving 2 bases unmatched. Germline V lookup: CDR1 SGDLS, CDR2 YYNGEE. Written as DNA, the CDR3 is TGTGCCAGCAGCGGACTAGCGGGACCCGAGCAGTACTTC. Translated: CASSGLAGPEQYF. Variable domain in full (rest from reference TRBV9 and TRBJ2-7): DSGVTQTPKHLITATGQRVTLRCSPRSGDLSVYWYQQSLDQGLQFLIQYYNGEERAKGNILERFSAQQFPDLHSELNLSSLELGDSALYFCASSGLAGPEQYFGPGTRLTVT.

V and J are TRBV6-2 or TRBV6-3 and TRBJ2-5; 7 nucleotides align to TRBD2. The germline V gene encodes CDR1 MNHEY and CDR2 SVGEGT. CDR3 length equals 16 residues. Losses at the gene ends were 0 bases for V and 4 bases for J; bases not matched to a gene: 8. The CDR3 nucleotides read TGTGCCAGCAGTTACTCGATAATTGGCGGGAGAGAGACCCAGTACTTC. It specifies CASSYSIIGGRETQYF.

The V gene is TRBV18, the J gene TRBJ1-1; possibly TRBD1 for D (5 bases). Trimming removed 3 bases from V and 3 bases from J, with 14 bases in between. The V gene's germline CDR1 is KGHSH and CDR2 LQKENI. The CDR3 contains 15 residues. CDR3 region: CASSPSQWGDTEAFF. CDR3 DNA: TGTGCCAGCTCACCTAGCCAATGGGGGGACACTGAAGCTTTCTTT.

The rearrangement uses TRBV19 and TRBJ1-5; 7 bases map to TRBD1. Germline lookup yields CDR1 LNHDA and CDR2 SQIVND (reference sequence). The junction had 12 bases not matched to a gene; V was cut back by 5 bases and J by 8 bases. CDR3 length equals 15 residues. DNA of the CDR3: TGTGCCAGTAGTTCCCGGGACAGCTCTTTTGAGCCCCAGCATTTT. As protein: CASSSRDSSFEPQHF.

The chain carries TRBV18 and TRBJ1-1; 7 bases are a match to TRBD1. Per the germline V gene, CDR1 is KGHSH and CDR2 is LQKENI. This CDR3 comprises 12 residues. V lost 2 bases to trimming and J lost 7 bases; unmatched junction nucleotides: 1. The CDR3: CASSPTGDEAFF. In nucleotides, the CDR3 is TGTGCCAGCTCACCAACAGGGGATGAAGCTTTCTTT.

CDR3 DNA: TGCGCCAGCAGCCGAGACCTGGGGGGAGGGCCAGTGGGGAATGAGCAGTTCTTC. Translation: CASSRDLGGGPVGNEQFF. The chain couples TRBV4-3 to TRBJ2-1; 7 nucleotides line up with TRBD2. Germline V lookup: CDR1 LGHNA, CDR2 YSLEER. The CDR3 consists of 18 residues. Losses at the gene ends were 4 bases for V and 7 bases for J; bases not matched to a gene: 19.

The table lists this clone with a few counts. The chain is built from TRBV5-1 and TRBJ1-4, with TRBD1 matching over 7 bases. Germline CDR1 and CDR2: SGHRS and YFSETQ. With 6 bases clipped from V and 8 bases from J, the junction kept 13 bases outside the gene matches. This CDR3 is built from 15 residues. The CDR3 nucleotides read TGCGCCAGCACCTTACAGGGGCTATTTGGGGAAAAACTGTTTTTT. The encoded protein is CASTLQGLFGEKLFF.

This chain links TRBV4-3 with TRBJ1-2; D gene uncertain. The CDR3 is 12 amino acids. With 5 bases removed from V and 8 bases from J, the gap between germline ends came to 12 bases. Per the germline V gene, CDR1 is LGHNA and CDR2 is YSLEER. CDR3 protein: CASSSYPGGYTF. For the CDR3, the DNA is TGCGCCAGCAGCTCGTACCCCGGGGGCTACACCTTC.

The chain joins TRBV7-7 to TRBJ2-1; the match to TRBD2 covers 12 bases. The trim removed 6 bases at V and 9 bases at J, leaving 9 bases unmatched. Germline V gene data show CDR1 as SSHAT and CDR2 as FNYEAQ (reference sequence). The CDR3 contains 15 residues. The CDR3 nucleotides read TGTGCCAGCAGTCCGACTAGCGGGAGAGGGGGTGAGCAGTTCTTC. This codes for CASSPTSGRGGEQFF.

A single count supports this clone. The chain carries TRBV7-2 and TRBJ1-3; no clear D. Looked up from germline, CDR1 is SGHTA and CDR2 is FQGNSA. The CDR3 runs 17 residues. The V end lost 2 bases, the J end lost 0 bases, and 14 bases lay between the germline ends. CDR3 amino acids: CASSLFHGEPSGNTIYF. The CDR3 nucleotides are TGTGCCAGCAGCTTATTCCACGGGGAACCCTCTGGAAACACCATATATTTT.

This clone was seen only once. The gene calls are TRBV4-3 and TRBJ2-2; 7 bases line up with TRBD2. Looked up from germline, CDR1 is LGHNA and CDR2 is YSLEER. This CDR3 has 15 amino acids. V lost 4 bases to trimming and J lost 6 bases; unmatched junction nucleotides: 8. For the CDR3, the DNA is TGCGCCAGCAGCCGAGAGACTAGCTTGGCCGGGGAGCTGTTTTTT. Translation: CASSRETSLAGELFF.

The chain carries TRBV24-1 and TRBJ2-3; TRBD2 might be the D (5 bases). The CDR3 is 15 amino acids. The germline V and J ends were trimmed by 2 bases and 0 bases, with 8 bases remaining between them. Germline V CDR1 and CDR2: KGHDR, SFDVKD. Here the CDR3 DNA reads TGTGCCACCAGTGATTCGGCGGGTAGCACAGATACGCAGTATTTT. Protein: CATSDSAGSTDTQYF.

This clone came up once. The chain links TRBV27 to TRBJ2-3; 8 bases fit TRBD1. Germline assignment: CDR1 MNHEY and CDR2 SMNVEV (reference sequence). This CDR3 is 14 amino acids long. Trimming removed 7 bases from V and 4 bases from J; junction bases left unmatched: 7. The CDR3 sequence is CASMARGRADTQYF. The CDR3 nucleotides are TGTGCCAGCATGGCCAGGGGGCGCGCAGATACGCAGTATTTT.

V is TRBV19 and J is TRBJ2-3; TRBD2 matches 14 bases. J was trimmed by 12 bases and V by 5 bases; bases with no gene match: 7. The germline V gene encodes CDR1 LNHDA and CDR2 SQIVND (reference sequence). The CDR3 totals 14 residues. CDR3 residues: CASSGTSGSISQYF. Here the CDR3 DNA reads TGTGCCAGTAGTGGGACTAGCGGGAGCATTTCACAGTATTTT.

This clone was seen more than once but under ten times. The sample contains more than one DNA sequence encoding this CDR3. This rearrangement joins TRBV19 to TRBJ1-4; 7 bases agree with TRBD1. CDR1 and CDR2 from the germline V gene are LNHDA and SQIVND (reference sequence). The CDR3 length is 14 residues. Trimming took 6 bases from V and 0 from J; bases not matched to a gene: 1. The CDR3 coding sequence is TGTGCCAGTAGAGGGACAGCAACTAATGAAAAACTGTTTTTT. Translation gives CASRGTATNEKLFF. Full variable domain (outside the CDR3, taken from reference TRBV19 and TRBJ1-4): DGGITQSPKYLFRKEGQNVTLSCEQNLNHDAMYWYRQDPGQGLRLIYYSQIVNDFQKGDIAEGYSVSREKKESFPLTVTSAQKNPTAFYLCASRGTATNEKLFFGSGTQLSVL.

The rearrangement uses TRBV12-5 and TRBJ1-5; D might be TRBD1 (5 bases). Germline CDR1 is LGHNT and CDR2 is FRNRAP. The CDR3 runs to 20 residues. Deletions cut 5 bases from V and 0 bases from J, with 26 bases between. CDR3 protein: CASGPLQSQGLPYSNQPQHF. The CDR3 nucleotides are TGTGCTAGTGGTCCCCTACAATCGCAGGGACTCCCTTATAGCAATCAGCCCCAGCATTTT.

The chain uses TRBV5-1 and TRBJ1-6; D is ambiguous. With 4 bases removed from V and 8 bases from J, the gap between germline ends came to 13 bases. The CDR3 is 14 residues long. Germline V gives CDR1 SGHRS, CDR2 YFSETQ. This CDR3 reads CASSTGGRDSPLHF. The CDR3 DNA sequence: TGCGCCAGCAGCACTGGAGGGAGGGATTCACCCCTCCACTTT.

The rearrangement uses TRBV5-6 and TRBJ1-6; weak D call: TRBD1 (5 bases). The CDR3 is made up of 14 amino acids. Per germline, CDR1 SGHDT and CDR2 YYEEEE. Trimming cost V 0 bases and J 10 bases, with 11 bases left between them. The CDR3 sequence: CASSLAQGRSPLHF. The DNA of the CDR3 is TGTGCCAGCAGCTTGGCGCAGGGAAGATCACCCCTCCACTTT.

The chain couples TRBV4-3 to TRBJ2-1; D possibly corresponds to TRBD2 (6 bases). The V and J ends lost 2 bases and 0 bases respectively, with 17 bases between them. This CDR3 contains 18 residues. Germline-derived CDR1 and CDR2 are LGHNA and YSLEER. The CDR3 DNA follows: TGCGCCAGCAGCCAAAGGCGCGGAGCGGGTAGCTCCTACAATGAGCAGTTCTTC. It encodes CASSQRRGAGSSYNEQFF.

The gene calls are TRBV24-1 and TRBJ1-2, with 7 bases that match TRBD1. Germline V gene lookup returns CDR1 KGHDR and CDR2 SFDVKD. V dropped 6 bases and J dropped 1; count of bases not matched to a gene: 7. The CDR3 runs to 15 residues. CDR3 residues: CATSSGQEDNYGYTF. CDR3 bases: TGTGCCACCAGTTCCGGACAGGAGGATAACTATGGCTACACCTTC.

Details on this clone: A junction end diverges from the germline sequence, so it may reflect a read error. This rearrangement joins TRBV4-1 to TRBJ2-7; 9 positions agree with TRBD2. Germline V gene lookup returns CDR1 MGHRA and CDR2 YSYEKL. This CDR3 region has 15 residues. DNA of the CDR3: TGCGCCAGCAGCCAAGATTCTTATAGCGGGAGTGTTCAGGACTTC. It translates to CASSQDSYSGSVQDF.

This chain uses TRBV5-4 with TRBJ2-3; TRBD2 matches 10 bases. This CDR3 has 15 residues. The J segment lost 6 bases and the V segment lost 4 bases, leaving 8 bases of the junction unmatched. Germline V lookup: CDR1 SGHNT, CDR2 YYREEE (reference sequence). The CDR3 region is CASSTDGTSVDTQYF. CDR3 nucleotide sequence: TGTGCCAGCAGCACAGACGGGACTAGCGTGGATACGCAGTATTTT.

V usage is TRBV4-1 and J usage is TRBJ1-4; a weak D match, TRBD1 (6 bases). V lost 1 base and J 6 bases, leaving 12 bases between the germline ends. Germline V lookup: CDR1 MGHRA, CDR2 YSYEKL. This CDR3 is built from 15 residues. The CDR3 DNA reads as TGCGCCAGCAGCCAAGTAGGGGGTTTATATGAAAAACTGTTTTTT. Protein: CASSQVGGLYEKLFF.

The chain carries TRBV19 and TRBJ1-6; 8 positions match TRBD1. CDR3 size: 15 residues. The V gene's germline CDR1 is LNHDA and CDR2 SQIVND (reference sequence). Losses at the gene ends were 4 bases for V and 6 bases for J; bases not matched to a gene: 5. CDR3 protein: CASSTRQGINSPLHF. CDR3 bases: TGTGCCAGTAGTACGCGACAGGGGATTAATTCACCCCTCCACTTT.

This sequence joins TRBV19 and TRBJ2-5; D gene unclear. In germline, CDR1 is LNHDA, CDR2 SQIVND (reference sequence). This CDR3 is 14 amino acids long. V lost 4 bases to trimming and J lost 1 base, with 10 bases between them. CDR3 in amino acids: CASSNRVLQETQYF. The CDR3 nucleotides read TGTGCCAGTAGTAATCGCGTTCTCCAAGAGACCCAGTACTTC.